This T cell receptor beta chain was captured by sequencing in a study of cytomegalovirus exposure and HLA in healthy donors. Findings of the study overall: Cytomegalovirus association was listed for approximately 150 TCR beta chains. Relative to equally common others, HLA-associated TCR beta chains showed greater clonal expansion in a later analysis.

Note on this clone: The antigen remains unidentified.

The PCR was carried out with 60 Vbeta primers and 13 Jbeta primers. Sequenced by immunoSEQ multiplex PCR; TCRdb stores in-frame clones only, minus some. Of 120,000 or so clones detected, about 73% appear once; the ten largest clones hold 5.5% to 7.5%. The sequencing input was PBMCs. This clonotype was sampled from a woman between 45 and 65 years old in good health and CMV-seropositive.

CDR3 sequence: CASSKGRGDPYEQYF. For the CDR3, the DNA is TGTGCCAGCAGCAAAGGGCGGGGGGACCCCTACGAGCAGTACTTC. The chain combines TRBV21-1 with TRBJ2-7; the table's D call, TRBD2, was not checked against the DNA. TRBV21-1 is a pseudogene. The CDR3 has 15 residues.